The next 16 T cell receptor beta chains were all read from a single sample in a study of neurological immune-mediated disorders. Noted time point: longitudinal time-point 2. TCRdb analysed the 5' RACE reads with MiXCR anew, one entry per CDR3 protein. The sample includes about 90,000 distinct CDR3 sequences, about 13% of them seen just once. The sample consisted of PBMCs. Receptor source: a female donor with HTLV-1-associated myelopathy (HAM/TSP).

This clonotype was seen repeatedly, ten times or more. This chain uses TRBV5-1 with TRBJ1-2, with D perhaps TRBD1 (6 bases). Looked up from germline, CDR1 is SGHRS and CDR2 is YFSETQ. V lost 0 bases, J lost 6 bases, and 15 bases lay in between. The CDR3 extends over 15 amino acids. The CDR3 DNA follows: TGCGCCAGCAGCTTGGAGGCGGGGGCGCGGAATGGCTACACCTTC. This gives the protein CASSLEAGARNGYTF.

This clonotype was seen many times. This chain uses TRBV7-2 with TRBJ2-2; D might be TRBD2 (5 bases). The CDR3 consists of 13 residues. From germline, CDR1 is SGHTA and CDR2 FQGNSA. Trimming took 7 bases from V and 4 from J, leaving 10 bases between them. The CDR3 loop reads CASKVGITGELFF. The CDR3 nucleotides read TGTGCCAGCAAGGTCGGGATCACCGGGGAGCTGTTTTTT.

The chain couples TRBV20-1 to TRBJ1-4; possibly TRBD1 for D (5 bases). V was clipped by 4 bases and J by 8 bases, with 20 bases between them. This CDR3 is built from 15 residues. The V gene's germline CDR1 is DFQATT and CDR2 SNEGSKA (reference sequence). CDR3 in amino acids: CSAIPGRARNEKLFF. As DNA, the CDR3 is TGCAGTGCTATCCCAGGGCGGGCTCGAAACGAAAAACTGTTTTTT.

This clonotype has a count of ten or more. V and J are TRBV20-1 and TRBJ1-4; 7 positions agree with TRBD1. Trimming removed 3 bases from V and 8 bases from J; junction bases left unmatched: 6. This CDR3 is 13 amino acids long. Germline CDR1 is DFQATT and CDR2 is SNEGSKA (reference sequence). The CDR3: CSASGRGGEKLFF. The CDR3 region has the DNA TGCAGTGCTAGTGGCAGGGGGGGGGAAAAACTGTTTTTT.

There are many counts of this clonotype. The chain carries TRBV5-1 and TRBJ1-4, with 9 bases identical to TRBD1. The CDR3 sequence is 17 residues long. Germline V gene sequence: CDR1 SGHRS, CDR2 YFSETQ. The V segment lost 4 bases and the J segment 1 base; nucleotides outside the gene matches: 8. Written as DNA, the CDR3 is TGCGCCAGCAGCCGAGGAACAGGGGGCATAACTAATGAAAAACTGTTTTTT. This codes for CASSRGTGGITNEKLFF. The full variable domain, with the rest looked up from reference TRBV5-1 and TRBJ1-4, is KAGVTQTPRYLIKTRGQQVTLSCSPISGHRSVSWYQQTPGQGLQFLFEYFSETQRNKGNFPGRFSGRQFSNSRSEMNVSTLELGDSALYLCASSRGTGGITNEKLFFGSGTQLSVL.

This clonotype has ten or more counts. This chain connects TRBV7-9 to TRBJ2-2; TRBD1 aligns across 9 bases. The germline gives CDR1 SEHNR, CDR2 FQNEAQ (reference sequence). J lost 6 bases, V lost 8 bases, and 10 bases had no gene match. This CDR3 is 15 amino acids long. Here the CDR3 reads CASLRDRALPGELFF. DNA for the CDR3: TGTGCCAGCTTGAGGGACAGGGCGTTACCCGGGGAGCTGTTTTTT. The full variable domain, with the rest looked up from reference TRBV7-9 and TRBJ2-2, is DTGVSQNPRHKITKRGQNVTFRCDPISEHNRLYWYRQTLGQGPEFLTYFQNEAQLEKSRLLSDRFSAERPKGSFSTLEIQRTEQGDSAMYLCASLRDRALPGELFFGEGSRLTVL.

This clonotype was counted between two and nine times. The V gene is TRBV3-1, the J gene TRBJ2-1; D is ambiguous. Trimming took 4 bases from V and 0 from J, leaving 10 bases between them. The length of the CDR3 is 15 residues. Germline V gene sequence: CDR1 LGHDT, CDR2 YNNKEL (reference sequence). This CDR3 reads CASSPTVSSYNEQFF. As DNA, the CDR3 is TGTGCCAGCAGCCCCACGGTGAGCTCCTACAATGAGCAGTTCTTC.

There are many counts of this clonotype. V gene TRBV6-5 combines with J gene TRBJ2-4, with D hard to call. V shed 0 bases and J shed 1 base, with 13 bases lying between them. Germline loops: CDR1 MNHEY, CDR2 SVGAGI. The CDR3 extends over 17 amino acids. The DNA for the CDR3 is TGTGCCAGCAGTTACTCGATTCCCCGTACTGCCAAAAACATTCAGTACTTC. Its protein product is CASSYSIPRTAKNIQYF.

As for this clonotype: This sequence may be a read error, since a much larger clone differs from it by one base. V and J are TRBV20-1 and TRBJ2-1; 11 bases line up with TRBD2. This CDR3 has 19 amino acids. J lost 9 bases, V lost 1 base, and 20 bases had no gene match. CDR1 is DFQATT, CDR2 SNEGSKA, per germline (reference sequence). The CDR3 DNA sequence: TGCAGTGCTAGAGGTCCACTAGCGGGGGTGGCCACGTTTGTAGGTGAGCAGTTCTTC. It codes for CSARGPLAGVATFVGEQFF.

This clonotype was seen many times. V gene TRBV5-1 combines with J gene TRBJ2-7; 9 bases map to TRBD1. Germline V gives CDR1 SGHRS, CDR2 YFSETQ. Trimming removed 5 bases from V and 6 bases from J; junction bases left unmatched: 9. The CDR3 is 14 residues long. The CDR3 protein is CASRPGTGSLEQYF. The CDR3 nucleotides are TGCGCCAGCAGGCCCGGGACAGGGTCTCTCGAGCAGTACTTC.

This clonotype was recorded many times. V gene TRBV5-1 combines with J gene TRBJ1-1; 7 bases fit TRBD1. Germline V gives CDR1 SGHRS, CDR2 YFSETQ. This CDR3 comprises 16 residues. V was clipped by 6 bases and J by 4 bases; unmatched bases: 15. The CDR3 sequence: CASTPPAGGSGTEAFF. The CDR3 DNA reads as TGCGCCAGCACACCCCCAGCAGGGGGGAGCGGCACTGAAGCTTTCTTT.

The chain couples TRBV4-2 to TRBJ1-2; TRBD1 might be the D (5 bases). The germline CDR1 and CDR2 sequences are LGHNA and YNFKEQ. V was shortened by 3 bases and J by 4 bases, with 12 bases between the two germline ends. This CDR3 is built from 14 residues. Written as DNA, the CDR3 is TGTGCCAGCAGCCAGATTGGGACCGGCTATGGCTACACCTTC. Amino acids: CASSQIGTGYGYTF.

This clonotype was detected many times. The rearrangement joins TRBV20-1 to TRBJ1-1; no clear D gene. Trimming stripped 4 bases from V and 4 bases from J, with 13 bases between. The CDR3 runs 13 residues. Per germline, CDR1 DFQATT and CDR2 SNEGSKA (reference sequence). The CDR3: CSAKGWEGTEAFF. In DNA form, the CDR3 reads TGCAGTGCTAAGGGATGGGAGGGCACTGAAGCTTTCTTT.

About this clonotype: A much larger clone lies one base from this, so it may be a read error. The chain links TRBV29-1 to TRBJ1-2; D ambiguous. The CDR3 has 12 amino acids. From germline, CDR1 is SQVTM and CDR2 ANQGSEA. This CDR3 is CSIDPVTYGYTF. The CDR3 bases are TGCAGCATTGATCCAGTTACCTATGGCTACACCTTC.

This clonotype has ten or more counts. The rearrangement links TRBV6-5 to TRBJ2-6; no reliable D call. With 4 bases removed from V and 0 bases from J, the gap between germline ends came to 7 bases. The germline CDR1 and CDR2 sequences are MNHEY and SVGAGI. The CDR3 length is 15 residues. CDR3 coding DNA: TGTGCCAGCAGTTTACAGAGCTCTGGGGCCAACGTCCTGACTTTC. Its protein product is CASSLQSSGANVLTF.

At least ten counts were recorded for this clonotype. The chain links TRBV7-3 to TRBJ2-3; 12 bases map to TRBD2. The germline gives CDR1 SGHTA, CDR2 FQGTGA. The CDR3 contains 17 residues. J gave up 2 bases and V 5 bases, and 8 bases lay outside the gene matches. CDR3: CASSPRPSGGDTDTQYF. The CDR3, as DNA: TGTGCCAGCAGCCCACGGCCTAGCGGGGGGGACACAGATACGCAGTATTTT.